A single sample is the source of the 28 T cell receptor beta chains below, sequenced in a study of blood T cell repertoires in COVID-19. Data came from immunoSEQ multiplex PCR; TCRdb stores just in-frame clones and leaves some out. The data contain under 200,000 clones, 86% of them singletons. Sequencing input: peripheral blood. All receptors come from a man in his sixties with acute or convalescent COVID-19.

The chain couples TRBV6-1 to TRBJ2-7; the match to TRBD2 covers 8 bases. Germline lookup yields CDR1 MNHNS and CDR2 SASEGT. This CDR3 has 17 residues. V was clipped by 0 bases and J by 3 bases; unmatched bases: 10. For the CDR3, the DNA is TGTGCCAGCAGTGAAGCGGCCGGGGGGGCGGGAGTCTACGAGCAGTACTTC. This gives the protein CASSEAAGGAGVYEQYF.

In its sample, this clone was seen a few times. J is TRBJ1-2 and V is TRBV10-1; the D is unclear. The V gene's germline CDR1 is WNHNN and CDR2 SYGVQD (reference sequence). The CDR3 spans 13 residues. The V gene lost 6 bases and the J gene lost 8 bases, with 16 bases spanning the gap. CDR3 bases: TGCGCCAGCAGCCCCCGTGCGGGTCAGGGCTACACCTTC. Translating gives CASSPRAGQGYTF.

This clone has just a few counts. This chain uses TRBV9 with TRBJ1-1; D remains unclear. The V end was cut by 4 bases, the J end by 0 bases, with 19 bases between. This CDR3 is built from 17 residues. CDR1 and CDR2 (germline): SGDLS, YYNGEE. The CDR3 DNA sequence: TGTGCCAGCAGCAGAGATCCGATCCTAGTGCTGAACACTGAAGCTTTCTTT. As protein: CASSRDPILVLNTEAFF.

This chain joins TRBV9 and TRBJ2-1; TRBD2 aligns across 7 bases. Trimming took 1 base from V and 7 from J; bases not matched to a gene: 2. Germline V gene lookup returns CDR1 SGDLS and CDR2 YYNGEE. This CDR3 has 13 residues. The chain's CDR3 is CASSVWGGNEQFF. CDR3 DNA sequence: TGTGCCAGCAGCGTATGGGGGGGAAATGAGCAGTTCTTC.

This chain connects TRBV25-1 to TRBJ2-2, with TRBD2 matching 9 bases. Germline CDR1 reads MGHDK; CDR2 reads SYGVNS. Losses at the gene ends were 3 bases for V and 0 bases for J; bases not matched to a gene: 8. The length of the CDR3 is 18 residues. The CDR3 is CASSESPGLATNTGELFF. The DNA for the CDR3 is TGTGCCAGCAGTGAGTCACCGGGACTAGCAACGAACACCGGGGAGCTGTTTTTT.

The genes are TRBV28 and TRBJ2-1; TRBD1 agrees at 9 bases. J gave up 4 bases and V 5 bases, and 3 bases lay outside the gene matches. The CDR3 sequence is 14 residues long. Looked up from germline, CDR1 is MDHEN and CDR2 is SYDVKM. In DNA form, the CDR3 reads TGTGCCAGCAGTGGGACAGGGTTGTACAATGAGCAGTTCTTC. This translates into CASSGTGLYNEQFF.

The chain uses TRBV11-3 and TRBJ2-1; TRBD2 agrees at 8 bases. V was clipped by 4 bases and J by 8 bases; unmatched bases: 7. Germline V gene lookup returns CDR1 SGHNT and CDR2 YENEEA. CDR3 length equals 14 residues. CDR3 amino acids: CASSSGGPVHEQFF. In DNA form, the CDR3 reads TGTGCCAGCAGCTCGGGAGGGCCTGTTCATGAGCAGTTCTTC.

This chain uses TRBV19 with TRBJ1-5; 7 nucleotides align to TRBD1. Germline assignment: CDR1 LNHDA and CDR2 SQIVND (reference sequence). This CDR3 is built from 15 residues. V shed 7 bases and J 5 bases; nucleotides not matched to a gene: 11. The CDR3 bases are TGTGCCAGTAAATCCCGTGACAGGGTCTATCAGCCCCAGCATTTT. Amino acid sequence: CASKSRDRVYQPQHF.

V and J are TRBV11-3 and TRBJ2-1; 14 bases map to TRBD2. Per germline, CDR1 SGHNT and CDR2 YENEEA. The CDR3 length is 18 residues. The ends lost 2 bases at V and 9 bases at J; junction bases unmatched: 12. The CDR3 bases are TGTGCCAGCAGCTTATTTGGGGGGACTAGCGGGAGTCTTAGTGAGCAGTTCTTC. It translates to CASSLFGGTSGSLSEQFF.

The chain combines TRBV28 with TRBJ1-2; D unresolved. The CDR3 extends over 14 amino acids. CDR1 is MDHEN, CDR2 SYDVKM, per germline. Trimming left V 7 bases short and J 3 bases short, with 15 bases between. The CDR3 is CASTTRQPDYGYTF. The CDR3 region has the DNA TGTGCCAGCACCACGCGGCAACCAGACTATGGCTACACCTTC.

The V and J genes are TRBV7-8 and TRBJ1-4; TRBD1 agrees at 8 bases. V shed 4 bases and J 5 bases; nucleotides not matched to a gene: 6. Germline CDR1 and CDR2: SGHVS and FQNEAQ. This CDR3 has 15 amino acids. CDR3 DNA sequence: TGTGCCAGCAGCTACAGGGGGGCGCGGAATGAAAAACTGTTTTTT. Protein sequence: CASSYRGARNEKLFF.

The chain carries TRBV7-3 and TRBJ2-2, with D tentatively TRBD1 (6 bases). Between the trimmed V and J ends, which lost 2 bases and 5 bases, there was a span of 12 bases. Germline V gene data show CDR1 as SGHTA and CDR2 as FQGTGA. The CDR3 covers 15 residues. This CDR3 reads CASSLLVQGTGELFF. CDR3 sequence (DNA): TGTGCCAGCAGCTTATTGGTGCAGGGGACCGGGGAGCTGTTTTTT.

This chain uses TRBV19 with TRBJ1-3; D call uncertain. CDR3 length equals 14 residues. The germline V gene encodes CDR1 LNHDA and CDR2 SQIVND (reference sequence). Trimming stripped 6 bases from V and 0 bases from J, with 9 bases between. CDR3 sequence: CASSRISSGNTIYF. The CDR3 DNA is TGTGCCAGTAGCAGGATTTCCTCTGGAAACACCATATATTTT.

The rearrangement uses TRBV7-2 and TRBJ1-2, with 12 positions matching TRBD1. Unmatched junction bases numbered 14, after V lost 6 bases and J lost 0 bases. The CDR3 consists of 19 residues. The germline V gene encodes CDR1 SGHTA and CDR2 FQGNSA. The DNA of the CDR3 is TGTGCCAGCAGTCCCGGGACAGGGGGCGCCCCACCGCCTAACTATGGCTACACCTTC. This sequence encodes CASSPGTGGAPPPNYGYTF.

J is TRBJ2-5 and V is TRBV6-2 or TRBV6-3, with D maybe TRBD1 (6 bases). CDR1 is MNHEY and CDR2 is SVGEGT in the germline V gene. V lost 5 bases and J 4 bases, leaving 26 bases between the germline ends. CDR3 length equals 18 residues. The CDR3: CASSLESWSGVSPETQYF. CDR3 DNA: TGTGCCAGCAGTCTCGAGTCGTGGTCAGGGGTCAGCCCAGAGACCCAGTACTTC.

This chain links TRBV5-1 with TRBJ1-1; TRBD1 matches at 7 bases. J was trimmed by 1 base and V by 4 bases; bases with no gene match: 4. CDR3 length: 14 amino acids. Germline assignment: CDR1 SGHRS and CDR2 YFSETQ. CDR3 sequence (DNA): TGCGCCAGCAGCGTTCGGGACAGGAACACTGAAGCTTTCTTT. This translates into CASSVRDRNTEAFF.

This chain connects TRBV4-2 to TRBJ2-7; the match to TRBD1 covers 7 bases. The V gene's germline CDR1 is LGHNA and CDR2 YNFKEQ. The CDR3 consists of 14 residues. After removal of 4 bases from V and 2 bases from J, the junction contained 5 bases not matched to a gene. CDR3 nucleotide sequence: TGTGCCAGCAGCCGGACGGGACAGACCTACGAGCAGTACTTC. Its protein product is CASSRTGQTYEQYF.

The rearrangement joins TRBV27 to TRBJ2-1; 8 nucleotides line up with TRBD2. The CDR3 length is 12 residues. The V segment lost 2 bases and the J segment 9 bases; nucleotides outside the gene matches: 0. Germline V gene data show CDR1 as MNHEY and CDR2 as SMNVEV (reference sequence). CDR3 in DNA: TGTGCCAGCAGTTTACTAGCGGGTGAGCAGTTCTTC. This translates into CASSLLAGEQFF.

The chain joins TRBV7-9 to TRBJ1-1; the D is unclear. Germline CDR1 SEHNR, CDR2 FQNEAQ (reference sequence). This CDR3 is built from 14 residues. V dropped 1 base and J dropped 0 bases, with 6 bases sitting between them. The CDR3 is CASSLDRVNTEAFF. CDR3 bases: TGTGCCAGCAGCTTAGACCGGGTGAACACTGAAGCTTTCTTT.

V usage is TRBV5-8 and J usage is TRBJ1-3; no firm D call. CDR1 SGHTS and CDR2 YDEGEE come from the germline V gene. Trimming shortened V by 0 bases and J by 0 bases, and 13 bases separated the two germline ends. The CDR3 length is 17 residues. CDR3 in amino acids: CASSLDGSQFSGNTIYF. In DNA, the CDR3 is TGTGCCAGCAGCTTGGATGGCAGTCAATTCTCTGGAAACACCATATATTTT.

The V and J genes are TRBV5-1 and TRBJ2-6; D is perhaps TRBD1 (6 bases). V lost 0 bases and J lost 1, with 11 bases in between. In germline, CDR1 is SGHRS, CDR2 YFSETQ. The CDR3 runs 17 residues. CDR3 sequence: CASSLDLGASGANVLTF. CDR3 coding DNA: TGCGCCAGCAGCTTGGATCTGGGGGCTTCTGGGGCCAACGTCCTGACTTTC.

This clone was seen only once. The chain combines TRBV5-1 with TRBJ2-1; TRBD2 matches at 10 bases. With V trimmed by 4 bases and J by 5 bases, 9 bases remained unmatched. CDR1 SGHRS and CDR2 YFSETQ come from the germline V gene. The CDR3 consists of 16 residues. Here the CDR3 DNA reads TGCGCCAGCAGCGCCCGGACTAGCGGCCCAAACAATGAGCAGTTCTTC. This encodes CASSARTSGPNNEQFF.

The CDR3 loop is CASSYSEAGHQAFF. DNA of the CDR3: TGTGCCAGCAGTTACTCGGAGGCAGGCCACCAAGCTTTCTTT. The V call is TRBV6-2 or TRBV6-3, the J call TRBJ1-1; D remains unclear. Germline loops: CDR1 MNHEY, CDR2 SVGEGT. Trimming pared 0 bases from V and 9 bases from J, leaving 14 bases between. This CDR3 region has 14 residues.

The chain joins TRBV15 to TRBJ1-1; D is possibly TRBD1 (5 bases). This CDR3 is built from 14 residues. V was trimmed by 6 bases and J by 1 base, leaving 12 bases between them. The germline CDR1 and CDR2 sequences are LNHNV and YYDKDF (reference sequence). Here the CDR3 DNA reads TGTGCCACCAGTCCAGGGCTTGGGAACACTGAAGCTTTCTTT. Encoded protein: CATSPGLGNTEAFF. The variable domain in full, completed from reference TRBV15 and TRBJ1-1, reads DAMVIQNPRYQVTQFGKPVTLSCSQTLNHNVMYWYQQKSSQAPKLLFHYYDKDFNNEADTPDNFQSRRPNTSFCFLDIRSPGLGDTAMYLCATSPGLGNTEAFFGQGTRLTVV.

The rearrangement uses TRBV28 and TRBJ1-5, with a possible D match to TRBD1 (6 bases). Germline values: CDR1 MDHEN, CDR2 SYDVKM. V was pared by 7 bases and J by 9 bases, with 19 bases between. The CDR3 totals 14 residues. The CDR3 reads CASTLGGAQRPQHF. In nucleotides, the CDR3 is TGTGCCAGCACCCTGGGGGGGGCGCAGCGGCCCCAGCATTTT.

CDR3: CASSRNGEKLFF. CDR3 sequence (DNA): TGCGCCAGCAGCCGGAACGGGGAAAAACTGTTTTTT. The chain recombines TRBV4-1 with TRBJ1-4, with D unresolved. The CDR3 is 12 amino acids. The germline V gene encodes CDR1 MGHRA and CDR2 YSYEKL. The V and J ends lost 4 bases and 8 bases respectively, with 8 bases between them.

The rearrangement joins TRBV5-1 to TRBJ2-3, with 10 bases matching TRBD2. The germline V gene has CDR1 SGHRS and CDR2 YFSETQ. Trimming at V came to 2 bases and at J to 6 bases, leaving 6 bases not matched to a gene. This CDR3 is 15 amino acids long. The CDR3 DNA is TGCGCCAGCAGCTTAGGAGCGGGAGGGACGGATACGCAGTATTTT. Its protein is CASSLGAGGTDTQYF.

The chain carries TRBV3-1 (or the pseudogene TRBV3-2) and TRBJ1-2; 7 positions agree with TRBD1. V shed 1 base and J 8 bases; nucleotides not matched to a gene: 10. The CDR3 spans 15 residues. Germline V gene data show CDR1 as LGHDT and CDR2 as YNNKEL (reference sequence). Written as DNA, the CDR3 is TGTGCCAGCAGCCAAGGGCCGACAGGGACATTGGGCTACACCTTC. This encodes CASSQGPTGTLGYTF.